This T cell receptor (beta chain) appears in the sequencing data of a study of identifying expanded T cells in peripheral blood. Collection occurred without any documented infections or immune events in donors. This clone has more than one count but fewer than ten. As yet, its antigen is unknown. V was pared by 1 base and J by 2 bases, with 16 bases between. CDR1 and CDR2 (germline): KGHSH, LQKENI. The CDR3 has 17 amino acids. Study-level points and caveats: Variance in clone template counts between roughly two-week samples significantly increased with total template count across all healthy donors. Differentially abundant clones: 0.95 to 1.5 between replicates, about 15 at approximately 13 days, roughly 18 at four.

Method: immunoSEQ multiplex PCR; TCRdb's copy keeps in-frame clones and lacks some. The sample yields more than 95,000 clones, approximately 80% seen once. This clonotype was sampled from a person aged 18 to 70 in good health. The sequencing input was blood. The chain is built from TRBV18 and TRBJ2-3; no reliable D call. The CDR3 sequence: CASSPRNSRTNTDTQYF. CDR3 bases: TGTGCCAGCTCACCACGGAACTCCCGAACGAACACAGATACGCAGTATTTT.